The TCR beta chain described here comes from a study of spatial heterogeneity in lung cancer. Study information: The donors were about 67 patients with non-small cell lung cancer that was early-stage and untreated. Available follow-up PBMC samples were sequenced, at a median of approximately two years post-resection. A consistent excess of beta-chain over alpha-chain sequences was detected.

With 0 bases removed from V and 6 bases from J, the gap between germline ends came to 22 bases. The CDR3 sequence is 18 residues long. Germline V gene lookup returns CDR1 LGHDT and CDR2 YNNKEL (reference sequence). Time point given: blood at routine non-recurrence follow-up after resection. Whole RNA was taken from tumor, nontumor lung or frozen PBMC; it was then sequenced unsorted. Each TCR cDNA molecule carried a unique molecular identifier. TCRdb passed the 5' RACE reads through MiXCR, listing each CDR3 protein once. The repertoire consists of some 120,000 distinct CDR3 sequences, with more than 10% occurring once and the leading ten covering around 17%.

The clonotype comes from a male donor with early-stage non-small cell lung cancer. Sequences were derived from PBMCs, sampled at follow-up. V is TRBV3-1 and J is TRBJ2-3; tentatively, D is TRBD2 (7 bases). The CDR3 DNA follows: TGTGCCAGCAGCCAAGAAACCCTCCTAACGGGGGGCGCCGATACGCAGTATTTT. Protein sequence: CASSQETLLTGGADTQYF.